This T cell receptor beta chain was identified in a study of human T cells and chemical hapten exposure. Findings and caveats of the study: With regard to DPC sensitization, TCRs above 1 in 1000 frequency did not change.

Time point indicated: pre-sensitization, week 0. The sample's treatment: therapeutic diphenylcyclopropenone sensitization with weekly scalp DPC. On this clonotype itself: The antigen remains unidentified. This may be a read error: a much more frequent sequence differs by one nucleotide. The conserved phenylalanine or tryptophan is not found at the CDR3 terminus, so this likely reflects a read error.

The library labeled individual cDNA molecules by adding unique molecular identifiers to them. A single record per CDR3 protein comes from TCRdb applying MiXCR to the RACE reads. The sample contains around 57,000 distinct CDR3 sequences, about 11% of which appear only once. Germline V CDR1 and CDR2: ENHRY, SYGVKD. J gave up 4 bases and V 0 bases, and 8 bases lay outside the gene matches. The CDR3 has 16 amino acids. J is TRBJ1-1 and V is TRBV10-3, with 7 bases matching TRBD1. This specimen consisted of whole blood, obtained in connection with sensitization to the hapten diphenylcyclopropenone (DPC). The sequence was collected from a woman aged 40 to 50 with alopecia areata. Some clones in this sample may be carry-over from other donors' samples. This chain's CDR3 is CAISESVPGGGTEAFY. The CDR3 coding sequence is TGTGCCATCAGTGAGTCGGTCCCAGGGGGAGGCACTGAAGCTTTCTAT.